The rows below give T cell receptor beta chains drawn from one sample of a study of human T cells and chemical hapten exposure. MiXCR, run by TCRdb on the RACE reads, gives a single entry per CDR3 protein. There are roughly 380,000 distinct CDR3 sequences in the sample; around 5.5% occur only once, and 2.5% to 3% lies in the top ten. The material sequenced was whole blood, taken in connection with sensitization to the hapten diphenylcyclopropenone (DPC). These receptors originate from a woman in her forties or fifties with alopecia areata. Some clones in this sample may be carry-over from other donors' samples. CDR3s leave out the opening cysteine and the closing phenylalanine or tryptophan.

TRBJ1-5,TRBV7-9,ASSHDMGSPQH
TRBJ2-1,TRBV27,ASSVSAGLGYNEQF
TRBJ1-6,TRBV13,ASSLGAGTSNSPLH
TRBJ2-3,TRBV29-1,SVEDLGKGLVADTQY
TRBJ2-1,TRBV6-2/TRBV6-3,ASGLGEGQF
TRBJ2-2,TRBV4-1,ASSQVTTGLTGELF
TRBJ1-1,TRBV6-6,ASSSLQGAGNTEAF
TRBJ2-2,TRBV5-1,ASRDAYRNTGELF
TRBJ2-3,TRBV20-1,SAPPGGTTDTQY
TRBJ2-3,TRBV12-3/TRBV12-4,ASRFSGSGTDTQY
TRBJ2-3,TRBV2,ASSKDRGLDTQY